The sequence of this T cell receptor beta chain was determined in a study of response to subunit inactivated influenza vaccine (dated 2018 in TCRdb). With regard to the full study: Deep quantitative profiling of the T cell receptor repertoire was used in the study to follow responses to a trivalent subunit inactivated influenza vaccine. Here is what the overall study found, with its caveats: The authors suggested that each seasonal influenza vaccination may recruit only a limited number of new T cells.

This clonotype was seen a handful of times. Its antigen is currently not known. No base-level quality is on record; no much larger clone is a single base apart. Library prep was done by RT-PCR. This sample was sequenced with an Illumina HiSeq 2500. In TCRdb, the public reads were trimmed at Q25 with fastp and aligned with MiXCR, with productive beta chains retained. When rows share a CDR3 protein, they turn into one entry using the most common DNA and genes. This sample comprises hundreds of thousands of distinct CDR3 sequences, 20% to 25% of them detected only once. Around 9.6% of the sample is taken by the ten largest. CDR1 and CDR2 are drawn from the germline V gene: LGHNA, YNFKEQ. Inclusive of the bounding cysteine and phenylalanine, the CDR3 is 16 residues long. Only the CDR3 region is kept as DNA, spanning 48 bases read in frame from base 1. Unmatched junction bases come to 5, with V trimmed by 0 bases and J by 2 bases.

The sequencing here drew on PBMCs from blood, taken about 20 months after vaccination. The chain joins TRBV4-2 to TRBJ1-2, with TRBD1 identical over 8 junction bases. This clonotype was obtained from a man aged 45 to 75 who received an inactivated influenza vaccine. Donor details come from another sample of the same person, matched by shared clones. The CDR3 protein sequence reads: CASSQDRGQDNYGYTF. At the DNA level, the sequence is TGTGCCAGCAGCCAAGATAGGGGACAGGACAACTATGGCTACACCTTC.